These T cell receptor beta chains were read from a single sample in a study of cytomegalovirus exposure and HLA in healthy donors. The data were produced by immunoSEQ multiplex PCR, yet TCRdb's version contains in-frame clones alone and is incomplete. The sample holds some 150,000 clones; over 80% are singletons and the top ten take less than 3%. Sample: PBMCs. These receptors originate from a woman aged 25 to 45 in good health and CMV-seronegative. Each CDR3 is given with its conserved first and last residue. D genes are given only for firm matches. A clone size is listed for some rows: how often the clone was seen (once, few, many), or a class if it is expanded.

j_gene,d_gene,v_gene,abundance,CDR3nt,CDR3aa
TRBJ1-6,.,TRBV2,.,TGTGCCAGCACCAGGACACCCTTGAATGATAATTCACCCCTCCACTTT,CASTRTPLNDNSPLHF
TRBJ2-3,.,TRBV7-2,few,TGTGCCAGCAGCTTAGCGGGGGCAACAGATACGCAGTATTTT,CASSLAGATDTQYF
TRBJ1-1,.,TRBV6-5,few,TGTGCCACCTCAGGAAGTCCCATGAACACTGAAGCTTTCTTT,CATSGSPMNTEAFF
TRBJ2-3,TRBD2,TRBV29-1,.,TGCAGCGTGGAAGGGACTAGCGGGAGGGACGCAGATACGCAGTATTTT,CSVEGTSGRDADTQYF
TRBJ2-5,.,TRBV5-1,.,TGCGCCAGCAGCTTCACCGGGCAGGGTGGGGAGACCCAGTACTTC,CASSFTGQGGETQYF
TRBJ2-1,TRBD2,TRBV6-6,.,TGTGCCAGCAGTGTTACTAGCGGGGGTGAGCAGTTCTTC,CASSVTSGGEQFF
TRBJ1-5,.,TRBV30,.,TGTGCCTGGAGTGTGCTGGCCGATCAGCCCCAGCATTTT,CAWSVLADQPQHF
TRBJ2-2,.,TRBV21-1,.,TGTGCCAGCAACTCACAGGGACAGAACGACACTGGTACCGGGGAGCTGTTTTTT,CASNSQGQNDTGTGELFF
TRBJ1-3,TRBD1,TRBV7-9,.,TGTTCCAGCAGCACTACCATTTGGGCCACAGGGGGTCTTGCGAACACCATATATTTT,CSSSTTIWATGGLANTIYF
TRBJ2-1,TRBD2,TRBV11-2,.,TGTGCCAGCAGCCCTGGGCGGATCTTAGCGGGGGACCTCAATGAGCAGTTCTTC,CASSPGRILAGDLNEQFF
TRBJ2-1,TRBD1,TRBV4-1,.,TGCGCCAGCAGCCAACAAATGGACAGGGTAAAACGTCACAATGAGCAGTTCTTC,CASSQQMDRVKRHNEQFF